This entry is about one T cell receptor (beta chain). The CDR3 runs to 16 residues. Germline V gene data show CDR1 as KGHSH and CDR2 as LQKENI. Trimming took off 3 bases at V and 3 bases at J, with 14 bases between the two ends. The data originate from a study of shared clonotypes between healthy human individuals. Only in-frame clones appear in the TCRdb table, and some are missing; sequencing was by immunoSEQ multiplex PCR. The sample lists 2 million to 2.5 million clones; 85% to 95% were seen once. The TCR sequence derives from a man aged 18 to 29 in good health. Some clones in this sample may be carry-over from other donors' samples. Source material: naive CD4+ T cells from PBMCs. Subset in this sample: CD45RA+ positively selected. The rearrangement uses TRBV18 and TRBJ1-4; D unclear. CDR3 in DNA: TGTGCCAGCTCACCGGGCTCGGAACGGGCTAATGAAAAACTGTTTTTT. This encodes CASSPGSERANEKLFF.